The next 15 T cell receptor beta chains were all read from a single sample in a study of PD-1 blockade in classical Hodgkin lymphoma. The data were produced by immunoSEQ multiplex PCR, yet TCRdb's version contains in-frame clones alone and is incomplete. The repertoire holds more than 85,000 clones, with 92% as singletons. Patients all relapsed after autologous stem cell transplantation, and there was variation in brentuximab vedotin exposure. The sequencing here drew on peripheral blood mononuclear cells (PBMCs), taken before the second cycle of nivolumab. These receptors all come from a human donor with classical Hodgkin lymphoma.

This sequence joins TRBV29-1 and TRBJ2-5; D is undetermined. The CDR3 totals 11 residues. Trimming pared 6 bases from V and 1 base from J, leaving 6 bases between. Germline V gene lookup returns CDR1 SQVTM and CDR2 ANQGSEA. In nucleotides, the CDR3 is TGCAGCGTAACTACCCAAGAGACCCAGTACTTC. Protein product: CSVTTQETQYF.

The chain recombines TRBV18 with TRBJ2-2, with 14 bases aligning to TRBD2. After removal of 3 bases from V and 4 bases from J, the junction contained 1 base not matched to a gene. Per the germline V gene, CDR1 is KGHSH and CDR2 is LQKENI. CDR3 size: 16 residues. The CDR3, as DNA: TGTGCCAGCTCACCGGGACTAGCGGGAGCCACCGGGGAGCTGTTTTTT. Encoded protein: CASSPGLAGATGELFF.

The gene calls are TRBV19 and TRBJ2-2; D not certain. V gave up 7 bases and J gave up 2 bases, with 14 bases separating them. The CDR3 totals 15 residues. CDR1 is LNHDA, CDR2 SQIVND, per germline (reference sequence). The CDR3 is CASTPLPANTGELFF. The CDR3, as DNA: TGTGCCAGTACCCCACTCCCGGCAAACACCGGGGAGCTGTTTTTT.

The chain uses TRBV29-1 and TRBJ1-2; D is unclear. The CDR3 runs 13 residues. Trimming took 7 bases from V and 6 from J, leaving 18 bases between them. Germline lookup yields CDR1 SQVTM and CDR2 ANQGSEA. The CDR3 nucleotides are TGCAGCGCCCGCTCGGGAGACTTCCATGGCTACACCTTC. Protein sequence: CSARSGDFHGYTF.

This clone was seen just once. The rearrangement uses TRBV7-9 and TRBJ1-2; 12 nucleotides match TRBD1. Germline V CDR1 and CDR2: SEHNR, FQNEAQ (reference sequence). The CDR3 covers 14 residues. The ends lost 6 bases at V and 2 bases at J; junction bases unmatched: 1. Here the CDR3 reads CASSGTGGNYGYTF. The CDR3 coding sequence is TGTGCCAGCAGTGGGACAGGGGGCAACTATGGCTACACCTTC.

The rearrangement links TRBV9 to TRBJ2-7; a weak D match, TRBD1 (6 bases). Germline V gene lookup returns CDR1 SGDLS and CDR2 YYNGEE. CDR3 length equals 15 residues. V lost 0 bases and J 2 bases, leaving 12 bases between the germline ends. In DNA form, the CDR3 reads TGTGCCAGCAGCGTAGACGGGCAGGGGACCTACGAGCAGTACTTC. Translated: CASSVDGQGTYEQYF.

This rearrangement joins TRBV7-3 to TRBJ2-4, with 7 bases aligning to TRBD2. CDR1 SGHTA and CDR2 FQGTGA come from the germline V gene. Trimming removed 2 bases from V and 4 bases from J; junction bases left unmatched: 5. The CDR3 is 15 amino acids. Here the CDR3 reads CASSLGLAEKNIQYF. CDR3 DNA sequence: TGTGCCAGCAGCTTAGGCCTAGCGGAGAAAAACATTCAGTACTTC.

The chain carries TRBV28 and TRBJ2-7, with D perhaps matching TRBD1 (6 bases). The V end was cut by 5 bases, the J end by 5 bases, with 22 bases between. The CDR3 has 16 amino acids. Germline loops: CDR1 MDHEN, CDR2 SYDVKM. The CDR3 region is CASSNQFGTKDNEQYF. The CDR3 DNA reads as TGTGCCAGCAGTAATCAATTCGGGACAAAGGATAACGAGCAGTACTTC.

The chain links TRBV5-1 to TRBJ2-2; 7 nucleotides line up with TRBD1. The CDR3 contains 15 residues. V trimming: 0 bases; J trimming: 3 bases; junction bases outside the gene matches: 2. Germline-derived CDR1 and CDR2 are SGHRS and YFSETQ. The CDR3 DNA reads TGCGCCAGCAGCTTGGAGGACAGGTACACCGGGGAGCTGTTTTTT. Its protein product is CASSLEDRYTGELFF. Full variable domain (outside the CDR3, taken from reference TRBV5-1 and TRBJ2-2): KAGVTQTPRYLIKTRGQQVTLSCSPISGHRSVSWYQQTPGQGLQFLFEYFSETQRNKGNFPGRFSGRQFSNSRSEMNVSTLELGDSALYLCASSLEDRYTGELFFGEGSRLTVL.

The J gene is TRBJ2-7, the V gene TRBV5-1, with 7 bases fitting TRBD1. The CDR3 contains 14 residues. Germline trimming cut 0 bases from V and 0 bases from J; bases unmatched to any gene: 0. CDR1 and CDR2 (germline): SGHRS, YFSETQ. The CDR3 nucleotides read TGCGCCAGCAGCTTGGACAGGGGCTCCTACGAGCAGTACTTC. It translates to CASSLDRGSYEQYF.

The chain recombines TRBV14 with TRBJ2-2; 7 bases agree with TRBD1. Per germline, CDR1 SGHDN and CDR2 FVKESK. V lost 4 bases and J lost 0; bases outside the gene matches: 5. The CDR3 runs 16 residues. This CDR3 reads CASSPYRGSNTGELFF. For the CDR3, the DNA is TGTGCCAGCAGCCCATACAGGGGTTCGAACACCGGGGAGCTGTTTTTT.

This CDR3 reads CASSEIPGLAGGRLSYEQYF. The CDR3 nucleotides are TGTGCCAGCAGTGAGATCCCGGGACTAGCGGGAGGGCGCCTCTCCTACGAGCAGTACTTC. J is TRBJ2-7 and V is TRBV6-1; TRBD2 agrees at 16 bases. This CDR3 spans 20 amino acids. Germline-derived CDR1 and CDR2 are MNHNS and SASEGT. The ends lost 3 bases at V and 0 bases at J; junction bases unmatched: 11.

The chain recombines TRBV5-6 with TRBJ2-1; D is uncertain. The V end was cut by 2 bases, the J end by 9 bases, with 15 bases between. The V gene's germline CDR1 is SGHDT and CDR2 YYEEEE. This CDR3 has 14 residues. Here the CDR3 DNA reads TGTGCCAGCAGCTTTTATCCGTCCTCGGGTGAGCAGTTCTTC. Its protein product is CASSFYPSSGEQFF.

The gene calls are TRBV2 and TRBJ1-1, with a possible D match to TRBD1 (6 bases). Germline values: CDR1 SNHLY, CDR2 FYNNEI. The ends were cut back, 7 bases at V and 3 bases at J, with 15 bases in the middle. CDR3 length: 14 residues. In DNA form, the CDR3 reads TGTGCCAGCATCGGCGGGGGGGGCTACACTGAAGCTTTCTTT. Translation gives CASIGGGGYTEAFF. Together with reference TRBV2 and TRBJ1-1, the CDR3 gives the full variable domain: EPEVTQTPSHQVTQMGQEVILRCVPISNHLYFYWYRQILGQKVEFLVSFYNNEISEKSEIFDDQFSVERPDGSNFTLKIRSTKLEDSAMYFCASIGGGGYTEAFFGQGTRLTVV.

The chain has TRBV7-9 and TRBJ2-4; 12 bases map to TRBD2. After removal of 2 bases from V and 2 bases from J, the junction contained 10 bases not matched to a gene. The CDR3 runs to 19 residues. Germline V lookup: CDR1 SEHNR, CDR2 FQNEAQ (reference sequence). The CDR3 loop reads CASSLPPRLAGVTKNIQYF. CDR3 nucleotides: TGTGCCAGCAGCTTACCGCCTCGACTAGCGGGAGTAACCAAAAACATTCAGTACTTC.